Listed below are T cell receptor beta chains from one sample, sequenced in a study of cytomegalovirus exposure and HLA in healthy donors. Produced via immunoSEQ multiplex PCR; TCRdb's table is partial and in-frame only. The table includes 100,000 to 150,000 clones, 65% to 90% detected once. Sample: PBMCs. The receptors were gathered from a man aged 25-45 years in good health and CMV-seronegative. CDR3s include the opening cysteine and the closing phenylalanine or tryptophan. A D gene is named only where the DNA matches it firmly. Clone size, where shown, is once, few, many, or a class for clones that have expanded.

clone size	J gene	V gene	D gene	CDR3 DNA	CDR3 protein
-	TRBJ1-2	TRBV5-1	TRBD1	TGCGCCAGCAGGCCCGGGACAGTGGATGGCTACACCTTC	CASRPGTVDGYTF
-	TRBJ1-2	TRBV5-8	-	TGTGCCAGCAGCGTACTGACATCTTTCTATGGCTACACCTTC	CASSVLTSFYGYTF
-	TRBJ2-2	TRBV5-1	TRBD1	TGCGCCAGCAGCCCCTCCGGGACAGGGGCCTCCGGGGAGCTGTTTTTT	CASSPSGTGASGELFF
-	TRBJ1-4	TRBV30	-	TGTGCCTGGAGTATTGGGCGTAATGAAAAACTGTTTTTT	CAWSIGRNEKLFF
-	TRBJ2-2	TRBV6-5	-	TGTGCCAGCCTTGAGGGGGGGTTAGGCGGGGAGCTGTTTTTT	CASLEGGLGGELFF
-	TRBJ2-5	TRBV7-7	-	TGTGCCAGCAGCTTAGGACAGAAGCAAGAGACCCAGTACTTC	CASSLGQKQETQYF
-	TRBJ1-5	TRBV7-8	TRBD1	TGTGCCAGCAGCCTGGGACAGGGTGATCAGCCCCAGCATTTT	CASSLGQGDQPQHF
-	TRBJ2-1	TRBV19	TRBD2	TGTGCCAGTAGTATAGCGGGTCGCGGGGGGGCCCGGAGCAATGAGCAGTTCTTC	CASSIAGRGGARSNEQFF
-	TRBJ2-6	TRBV28	TRBD2	TGTGCCAGCAGTTTACGGGGGGTCGGGGCCAACGGCCTGACTTTC	CASSLRGVGANGLTF
-	TRBJ2-6	TRBV5-5	-	TGTGCCAGCAGCACGGGACTTTCCTCTGGGGCCAACGGCCTGACTTTC	CASSTGLSSGANGLTF
-	TRBJ2-5	TRBV9	-	TGTGCCAGCAGCGTATTGTCTCAAGAGACCCAGTACTTC	CASSVLSQETQYF
-	TRBJ2-3	TRBV19	TRBD2	TGTGCCAGTAGTATTGGGCTAGCGGCTGGGCTTACGCGTGCCACAGATACGCAGTATTTT	CASSIGLAAGLTRATDTQYF
-	TRBJ2-1	TRBV25-1	TRBD2	TGTGCCAGCAGTGAATCGGGGGGGGGCCTTCACAATGAGCAGTTCTTC	CASSESGGGLHNEQFF
-	TRBJ2-5	TRBV28	TRBD1	TGTGCCAGCAGTTTAGGACAGGCCCAACAAGAGACCCAGTACTTC	CASSLGQAQQETQYF
-	TRBJ1-6	TRBV7-9	-	TGTTCCAGCAGCTTAGTGGTCGGTTCACCCCTCCACTTT	CSSSLVVGSPLHF
-	TRBJ2-2	TRBV10-3	TRBD2	TGTGCCATTCGGGCTAGCGGGGGGTTCCAGACCGGGGAGCTGTTTTTT	CAIRASGGFQTGELFF
-	TRBJ1-3	TRBV7-9	-	TGTGCCAGCAGCTTGGCGACAGGAGCGAATGGAAACACCATATATTTT	CASSLATGANGNTIYF
-	TRBJ2-7	TRBV10-3	-	TGTGCCATCAGTGAGTTGGACAGAGACGAGCAGTACTTC	CAISELDRDEQYF
-	TRBJ2-5	TRBV9	-	TGTGCCAGCAGCGTAAAGGACAGGGGGATTACTAGCGGGGAAGAGACCCAGTACTTC	CASSVKDRGITSGEETQYF
-	TRBJ2-2	TRBV6-5	-	TGTGCCAGCAGTCCCCCGGGAGGGGAGCTGTTTTTT	CASSPPGGELFF
-	TRBJ2-4	TRBV2	TRBD1	TGTGCCAGCAGTGGTACTCAGGGGGTGAACAGTCAGTACTTC	CASSGTQGVNSQYF
-	TRBJ2-7	TRBV6-5	-	TGTGCCAGCAGTTCCCTACAGGGATCGGTCCACGAGCAGTACTTC	CASSSLQGSVHEQYF
-	TRBJ1-2	TRBV7-8	-	TGTGCCAGCAGCTTAGCGCGGGGCACCCGTAACTATGGCTACACCTTC	CASSLARGTRNYGYTF
-	TRBJ2-1	TRBV4-2	-	TGTGCCAGCAGCGCCGGGGGTTACGAGGATGAGCAGTTCTTC	CASSAGGYEDEQFF
-	TRBJ1-2	TRBV6-1	-	TGTGCCAGCAGTGAAGGGCGGCCATATGGCTACACCTTC	CASSEGRPYGYTF
-	TRBJ1-1	TRBV18	-	TGTGCCAGCTCACCACTCCCCTTAGACACTGAAGCTTTCTTT	CASSPLPLDTEAFF
-	TRBJ1-2	TRBV5-1	TRBD1	TGCGCCAGCAGCCTCGGACAGGGGACCAACTATGGCTACACCTTC	CASSLGQGTNYGYTF
-	TRBJ1-5	TRBV6-1	-	TGTGCCAGCAGTGAAGAGGGGTTTACGCCCCAGCATTTT	CASSEEGFTPQHF
-	TRBJ1-2	TRBV5-1	TRBD1	TGCGCCAGCAGGGGAGCGCTGACAGGGGGACCCTCTAACTATGGCTACACCTTC	CASRGALTGGPSNYGYTF
-	TRBJ1-1	TRBV14	TRBD1	TGTGCCAGCAGCCGGACAGGGGGACCGAACACTGAAGCTTTCTTT	CASSRTGGPNTEAFF
-	TRBJ1-5	TRBV7-8	TRBD1	TGTGCCAGCAGCCCAGGCAGGGGGCGTCAGCCCCAGCATTTT	CASSPGRGRQPQHF
-	TRBJ1-2	TRBV9	-	TGTGCCAGCAGCTCTGGGGGGGGCTGGGATGGCTACACCTTC	CASSSGGGWDGYTF
-	TRBJ1-6	TRBV5-1	TRBD1	TGCGCCAGCAGCTTGGAGACAGGGTTAGCTTCACCCCTCCACTTT	CASSLETGLASPLHF
few	TRBJ2-3	TRBV29-1	-	TGCAGCGTTTACTTTACTGGCACAGATACGCAGTATTTT	CSVYFTGTDTQYF
-	TRBJ1-6	TRBV6-6	TRBD1	TGTGCCAGCAGGACAGGGGCCACCCTAAATTCACCCCTCCACTTT	CASRTGATLNSPLHF
-	TRBJ2-7	TRBV6-1	TRBD2	TGTGCCAGCAGTGAAGGGAGGGGACTAGCGGTATACTACGAGCAGTACTTC	CASSEGRGLAVYYEQYF
-	TRBJ2-7	TRBV28	-	TGTGCCAGCAGGGCGTGGCAGGCGCTTCCCGGCTACGAGCAGTACTTC	CASRAWQALPGYEQYF
-	TRBJ2-1	TRBV7-6	-	TGTGCCAGCAGCTTGGCTACTCAGGGGAATGAGCAGTTCTTC	CASSLATQGNEQFF
-	TRBJ1-5	TRBV21-1	-	TGTGCCAGCAGGGCGACAGGGAGCCATCAGCCCCAGCATTTT	CASRATGSHQPQHF
-	TRBJ1-2	TRBV19	TRBD1	TGTGCCAGTAGTATTGGCCCGGGCCGGGGACAGTCCGTACCCGGGGACTATGGCTACACCTTC	CASSIGPGRGQSVPGDYGYTF
-	TRBJ1-2	TRBV6-5	-	TGTGCCAGCAGCCTCGACAGGATACGTGGCTACACCTTC	CASSLDRIRGYTF
few	TRBJ1-6	TRBV28	TRBD1	TGTGCCTTAAAGGGGGCTGGGAATTCACCCCTCCACTTT	CALKGAGNSPLHF
-	TRBJ2-7	TRBV11-3	TRBD1	TGTGCCAGCAGCGCAGGGACAGGGGGCAACGAGCAGTACTTC	CASSAGTGGNEQYF
-	TRBJ1-2	TRBV5-1	TRBD1	TGCGCCAGCAGCCCGGACAGGGTTTACGGCTACACCTTC	CASSPDRVYGYTF
-	TRBJ2-5	TRBV5-1	-	TGCGCCAGCAGCTTGGAACTAGAGACCCAGTACTTC	CASSLELETQYF
-	TRBJ2-7	TRBV28	-	TGTGCCAGCAGTTTAGTGGGAGATATATCCTACGAGCAGTACTTC	CASSLVGDISYEQYF
once	TRBJ1-4	TRBV7-9	-	TGTGCCAGCAGCTCCCCGGTGGGCGTTGCAACTAATGAAAAACTGTTTTTT	CASSSPVGVATNEKLFF
-	TRBJ2-3	TRBV9	TRBD2	TGTGCCAGCAGCTCGGGACTAGCGGACACAGATACGCAGTATTTT	CASSSGLADTDTQYF
-	TRBJ2-5	TRBV27	-	TGTGCCAGCAGCCCCAGGGTCGGGACCCAGTACTTC	CASSPRVGTQYF
-	TRBJ2-7	TRBV7-9	-	TGTGCCAGCAGCTCCTCGGCGGTCTCCTACGAGCAGTACTTC	CASSSSAVSYEQYF
-	TRBJ1-5	TRBV21-1	-	TGTGCCAGCAGCAAAGGACAGGGTAGGTGCAATCAGCCCCAGCATTTT	CASSKGQGRCNQPQHF
-	TRBJ1-2	TRBV28	TRBD1	TGTGCCAGCAGTTTAGGTTTTGGCAGGGGGCTTGGAAAAGGCTACACCTTC	CASSLGFGRGLGKGYTF
-	TRBJ2-6	TRBV19	-	TGTGCCAGTAGTATAGCGGCGGGGCTCTCTGGGGCCAACGTCCTGACTTTC	CASSIAAGLSGANVLTF